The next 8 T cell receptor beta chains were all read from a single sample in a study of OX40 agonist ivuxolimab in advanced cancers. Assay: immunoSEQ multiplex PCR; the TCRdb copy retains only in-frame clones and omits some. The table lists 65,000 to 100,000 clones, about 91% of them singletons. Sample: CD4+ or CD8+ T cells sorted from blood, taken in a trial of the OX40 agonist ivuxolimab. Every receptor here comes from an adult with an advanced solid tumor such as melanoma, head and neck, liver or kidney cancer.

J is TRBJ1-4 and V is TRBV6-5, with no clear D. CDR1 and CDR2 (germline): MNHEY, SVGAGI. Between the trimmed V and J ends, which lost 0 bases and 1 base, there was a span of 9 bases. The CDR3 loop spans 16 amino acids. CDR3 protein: CASSYSFGVTNEKLFF. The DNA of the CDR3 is TGTGCCAGCAGTTACTCGTTCGGGGTAACTAATGAAAAACTGTTTTTT.

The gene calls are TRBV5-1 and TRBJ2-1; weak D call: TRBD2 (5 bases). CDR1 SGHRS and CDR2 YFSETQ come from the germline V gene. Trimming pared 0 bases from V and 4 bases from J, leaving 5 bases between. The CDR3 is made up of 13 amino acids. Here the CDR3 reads CASSLGGYNEQFF. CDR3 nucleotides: TGCGCCAGCAGCTTGGGCGGGTACAATGAGCAGTTCTTC.

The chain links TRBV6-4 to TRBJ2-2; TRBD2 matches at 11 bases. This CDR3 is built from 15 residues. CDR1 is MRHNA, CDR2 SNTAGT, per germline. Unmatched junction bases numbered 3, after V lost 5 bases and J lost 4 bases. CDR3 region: CASSPLAGATGELFF. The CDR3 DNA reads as TGTGCCAGCAGTCCACTAGCGGGAGCCACCGGGGAGCTGTTTTTT.

The CDR3 region is CATSPRQGDGTEAFF. The CDR3, as DNA: TGTGCCACCAGCCCCCGACAGGGTGACGGCACTGAAGCTTTCTTT. The V call is TRBV15, the J call TRBJ1-1, with 7 bases aligning to TRBD1. Germline V lookup: CDR1 LNHNV, CDR2 YYDKDF (reference sequence). The CDR3 is made up of 15 amino acids. Losses at the gene ends were 5 bases for V and 4 bases for J; bases not matched to a gene: 10.

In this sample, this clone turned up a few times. The CDR3 spells CSARWGGGINEQYF. In DNA form, the CDR3 reads TGCAGCGCCCGGTGGGGCGGGGGAATCAACGAGCAGTACTTC. The rearrangement uses TRBV29-1 and TRBJ2-7; 7 nucleotides match TRBD2. CDR1 is SQVTM, CDR2 ANQGSEA, per germline. The CDR3 covers 14 residues. With 7 bases clipped from V and 5 bases from J, the junction kept 14 bases outside the gene matches.

DNA of the CDR3: TGTGCCACCCTGACAGGCCTAAATGAAAAACTGTTTTTT. It codes for CATLTGLNEKLFF. This sequence joins TRBV28 and TRBJ1-4; D perhaps matches TRBD1 (6 bases). The CDR3 contains 13 residues. CDR1 is MDHEN and CDR2 is SYDVKM in the germline V gene. Deletions cut 10 bases from V and 5 bases from J, with 14 bases between. Filled out from reference TRBV28 and TRBJ1-4, the complete variable domain reads DVKVTQSSRYLVKRTGEKVFLECVQDMDHENMFWYRQDPGLGLRLIYFSYDVKMKEKGDIPEGYSVSREKKERFSLILESASTNQTSMYLCATLTGLNEKLFFGSGTQLSVL.

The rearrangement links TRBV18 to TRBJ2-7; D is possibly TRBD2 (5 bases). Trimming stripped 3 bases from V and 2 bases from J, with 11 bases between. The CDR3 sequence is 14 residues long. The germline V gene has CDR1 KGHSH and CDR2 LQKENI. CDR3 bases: TGTGCCAGCTCACCTCGGACTGGTACCTACGAGCAGTACTTC. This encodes CASSPRTGTYEQYF.

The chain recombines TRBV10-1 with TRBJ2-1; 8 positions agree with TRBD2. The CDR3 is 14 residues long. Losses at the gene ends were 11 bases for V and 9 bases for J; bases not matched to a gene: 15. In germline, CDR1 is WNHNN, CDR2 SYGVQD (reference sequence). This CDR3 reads CAYFREGGPREQFF. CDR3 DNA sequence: TGCGCCTACTTCCGGGAGGGAGGGCCCCGTGAGCAGTTCTTC.